This record covers a single T cell receptor beta chain. This entry belongs to a study of graft-versus-host responses after intestinal transplantation. This CDR3 region has 16 residues. V was shortened by 4 bases and J by 3 bases, with 18 bases between the two germline ends. Germline assignment: CDR1 MGHRA and CDR2 YSYEKL. Sequenced by immunoSEQ multiplex PCR; TCRdb stores in-frame clones only, minus some. The data show over 80,000 clones, with about 82% seen just once and under 1.5% held by the top ten. The source material was PBMCs, sampled 255 days after intestinal transplant. The TCR comes from a human patient who received an intestinal transplant, so some T cells may come from the graft donor. The V gene is TRBV4-1, the J gene TRBJ1-2; perhaps TRBD1 as D (6 bases). The CDR3 here is CASSPNRVALYYGYTF. DNA for the CDR3: TGCGCCAGCAGCCCGAACAGGGTTGCCCTCTACTATGGCTACACCTTC.